This T cell receptor beta chain was sequenced for a study of cytomegalovirus exposure and HLA in healthy donors. Study-wide results and caveats: As was reported, the HLA-A and HLA-B alleles of most subjects were accurately predicted from TCR beta sequences. Another analysis was done later, and it associated roughly 15,000 TCR beta sequences with HLA alleles at 0.05 false discovery rate.

Donors in the study were healthy people who gave bone marrow. With respect to this clone: What it recognizes is unknown.

Vbeta (60) and Jbeta (13) primers were used in the PCR. Sequencing was performed with immunoSEQ multiplex PCR; in TCRdb, only in-frame clones are kept and a portion is missing. The sample consists of around 190,000 clones, over 60% of them appearing once. The receptor was derived from a woman in her 40s in good health and CMV-seronegative. The sample comprised PBMCs.

CDR3 nucleotide sequence: TGTGCCAGCAGTAGAGTGAGCACAGATACGCAGTATTTT. Translation gives CASSRVSTDTQYF. V is TRBV6-5 and J is TRBJ2-3; D is unresolved. Germline V CDR1 and CDR2: MNHEY, SVGAGI. Trimming cost V 5 bases and J 0 bases, with 6 bases left between them. The CDR3 length is 13 residues.